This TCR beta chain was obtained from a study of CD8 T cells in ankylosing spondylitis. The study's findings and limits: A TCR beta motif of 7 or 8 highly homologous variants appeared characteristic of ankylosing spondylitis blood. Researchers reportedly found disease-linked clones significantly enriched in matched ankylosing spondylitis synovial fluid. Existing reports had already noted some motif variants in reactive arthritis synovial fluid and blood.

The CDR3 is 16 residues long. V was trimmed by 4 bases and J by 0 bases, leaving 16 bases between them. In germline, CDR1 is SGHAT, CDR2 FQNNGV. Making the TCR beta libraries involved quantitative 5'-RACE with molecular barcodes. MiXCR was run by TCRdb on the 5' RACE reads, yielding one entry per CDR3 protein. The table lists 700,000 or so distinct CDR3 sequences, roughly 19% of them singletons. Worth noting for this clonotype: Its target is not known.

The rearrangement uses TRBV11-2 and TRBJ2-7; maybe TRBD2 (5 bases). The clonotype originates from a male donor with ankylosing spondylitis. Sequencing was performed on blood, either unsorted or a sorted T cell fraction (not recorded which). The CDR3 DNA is TGTGCCAGCAGCTCGTACTCGGGGTTTAGCTCCTACGAGCAGTACTTC. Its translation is CASSSYSGFSSYEQYF.